The subject of this entry is one T cell receptor (beta chain). Its antigen is not known. Germline assignment: CDR1 LNHNV and CDR2 YYDKDF (reference sequence). Trimming shortened V by 3 bases and J by 2 bases, and 7 bases separated the two germline ends. The CDR3 length is 14 residues. MiXCR, run by TCRdb on the RT-PCR reads, gives a single entry per CDR3 protein. The table lists 560,000 or so distinct CDR3 sequences, approximately 7.6% of them singletons, with roughly 13% in the top ten. This entry belongs to a study of response to subunit inactivated influenza vaccine. General study points: Few new T cells, the authors suggested, are recruited by each seasonal influenza vaccination.

The receptor comes from a man between 50 and 69 years old who received an inactivated influenza vaccine. This sample comprised PBMCs from blood, obtained around 25 months after vaccination. The chain carries TRBV15 and TRBJ1-4; D is undetermined. The DNA of the CDR3 is TGTGCCACCAGCAGCGAGGTTACTAATGAAAAACTGTTTTTT. It codes for CATSSEVTNEKLFF.